One sample yielded the 26 T cell receptor beta chains listed below, sequenced in a study of graft-versus-host responses after intestinal transplantation. For these TCRs, the target antigens are not known. Sequencing was performed with immunoSEQ multiplex PCR; in TCRdb, only in-frame clones are kept and a portion is missing. This repertoire shows some 41,000 clones, roughly 95% found once; its top ten account for more than 0.45%. The sequencing used unstimulated CD8+ T cells sorted from spleen or lymph node cells, collected before transplant. The receptors originated from a human donor who was the organ donor for an intestinal transplant.

The rearrangement uses TRBV7-9 and TRBJ2-7; the D is unclear. Germline CDR1 is SEHNR and CDR2 is FQNEAQ (reference sequence). This CDR3 has 14 amino acids. The germline V and J ends were trimmed by 5 bases and 0 bases, with 11 bases remaining between them. Written as DNA, the CDR3 is TGTGCCAGCAGCCCGTTCTCCCCCTCCTACGAGCAGTACTTC. Translation gives CASSPFSPSYEQYF.

The rearrangement joins TRBV7-2 to TRBJ2-1; D gene unclear. The CDR3 is 16 amino acids. Trimming left V 2 bases short and J 0 bases short, with 11 bases between. CDR1 is SGHTA and CDR2 is FQGNSA in the germline V gene. CDR3 bases: TGTGCCAGCAGCTTATTCGGCTGGCACTCCTACAATGAGCAGTTCTTC. The encoded protein is CASSLFGWHSYNEQFF.

V and J are TRBV5-4 and TRBJ1-6; 11 positions agree with TRBD1. V was pared by 4 bases and J by 14 bases, with 11 bases of the junction left unmatched. Germline CDR1 reads SGHNT; CDR2 reads YYREEE (reference sequence). The CDR3 runs to 15 residues. This CDR3 reads CASSPSGQGARALHF. In nucleotides, the CDR3 is TGTGCCAGCAGCCCTTCCGGACAGGGGGCGCGGGCCCTCCACTTT.

The rearrangement links TRBV4-1 to TRBJ2-7; D tentatively reads TRBD1 or TRBD2 (6 bases each). This CDR3 region has 16 residues. Germline V gives CDR1 MGHRA, CDR2 YSYEKL. The germline V and J ends were trimmed by 0 bases and 6 bases, with 18 bases remaining between them. Here the CDR3 reads CASSQDWGAGSREQYF. The DNA of the CDR3 is TGCGCCAGCAGCCAAGATTGGGGGGCAGGGAGTCGCGAGCAGTACTTC.

The gene calls are TRBV27 and TRBJ2-1, with 7 positions matching TRBD1. V shed 2 bases, J shed 4 bases, and the junction held 5 bases outside the gene matches. The CDR3 has 15 residues. Germline V gene sequence: CDR1 MNHEY, CDR2 SMNVEV (reference sequence). CDR3 DNA: TGTGCCAGCAGTTTAGGGCAGGGGGTATACAATGAGCAGTTCTTC. This sequence encodes CASSLGQGVYNEQFF.

This chain joins TRBV4-2 and TRBJ2-7; TRBD1 aligns across 7 bases. V was clipped by 0 bases and J by 5 bases; unmatched bases: 4. This CDR3 has 14 residues. Germline loops: CDR1 LGHNA, CDR2 YNFKEQ. CDR3 sequence (DNA): TGTGCCAGCAGCCAAGAGTACACAGGGGACGAGCAGTACTTC. Its translation: CASSQEYTGDEQYF.

The chain employs TRBV5-3 and TRBJ2-1, with D possibly matching TRBD1 (5 bases). TRBV5-3 is reported as an ORF; its role is uncertain. Trimming took off 5 bases at V and 7 bases at J, with 10 bases between the two ends. The CDR3 is made up of 12 amino acids. This chain's CDR3 is CARSGHRNEQFF. CDR3 DNA sequence: TGTGCCAGAAGTGGACACCGTAATGAGCAGTTCTTC.

This clone was recorded once. The CDR3 DNA sequence: TGTGCCAGCAGCCCCCCCTCTAGCTCAGAAGACTACGAGCAGTACTTC. Translation: CASSPPSSSEDYEQYF. This rearrangement joins TRBV13 to TRBJ2-7, with D possibly matching TRBD2 (5 bases). Germline loops: CDR1 PRHDT, CDR2 FYEKMQ (reference sequence). There are 16 residues in the CDR3. V gave up 5 bases and J gave up 3 bases, with 20 bases separating them.

The chain couples TRBV7-9 to TRBJ2-5; 8 bases align to TRBD1. The trim removed 6 bases at V and 2 bases at J, leaving 8 bases unmatched. CDR3 length: 15 residues. CDR1 is SEHNR and CDR2 is FQNEAQ in the germline V gene (reference sequence). The CDR3 nucleotides read TGTGCCAGCAGTCCCATAGACAGGGGTCAAGAGACCCAGTACTTC. Amino acid sequence: CASSPIDRGQETQYF.

The rearrangement links TRBV5-6 to TRBJ1-1, with a weak D call TRBD1 (5 bases). Deletions cut 0 bases from V and 0 bases from J, with 9 bases between. Germline V gene data show CDR1 as SGHDT and CDR2 as YYEEEE. CDR3 length equals 15 residues. The chain's CDR3 is CASSLGGRLNTEAFF. The CDR3 DNA reads TGTGCCAGCAGCTTGGGGGGACGGTTGAACACTGAAGCTTTCTTT.

This clone was observed a few times. This chain uses TRBV7-9 with TRBJ1-3, with D tentatively TRBD1 (5 bases). Per the germline V gene, CDR1 is SEHNR and CDR2 is FQNEAQ (reference sequence). The CDR3 runs 16 residues. V dropped 3 bases and J dropped 4 bases, with 16 bases sitting between them. CDR3 bases: TGTGCCAGCAGCTTTGCGGGGAGCCGGGGGGGAAACACCATATATTTT. This encodes CASSFAGSRGGNTIYF.

The chain employs TRBV19 and TRBJ1-2; D ambiguous. V was shortened by 2 bases and J by 6 bases, with 10 bases between the two germline ends. The CDR3 is made up of 13 amino acids. Germline V gene data show CDR1 as LNHDA and CDR2 as SQIVND (reference sequence). The DNA for the CDR3 is TGTGCCAGTAGTATAACAGCCCTTGATGGCTACACCTTC. Protein sequence: CASSITALDGYTF.

V gene TRBV5-6 combines with J gene TRBJ2-2, with no clear D. Germline V gene lookup returns CDR1 SGHDT and CDR2 YYEEEE. V was clipped by 2 bases and J by 7 bases, with 3 bases between them. The CDR3 loop spans 11 amino acids. The CDR3 here is CASSFDGELFF. DNA of the CDR3: TGTGCCAGCAGCTTCGACGGGGAGCTGTTTTTT.

In DNA form, the CDR3 reads TGTGCCAGCAGTGATACTCGCGGGCAGTTCTTC. Its translation is CASSDTRGQFF. The rearrangement joins TRBV2 to TRBJ2-1; D is uncertain. Germline V CDR1 and CDR2: SNHLY, FYNNEI. Trimming removed 3 bases from V and 12 bases from J, with 9 bases in between. This CDR3 comprises 11 residues.

The V gene is TRBV6-5, the J gene TRBJ1-2; 7 bases match TRBD1. The V gene end was trimmed by 8 bases and the J gene end by 4 bases; junction bases not matched to a gene: 10. This CDR3 comprises 14 residues. CDR1 and CDR2 (germline): MNHEY, SVGAGI. The CDR3 here is CASGKDRLGYGYTF. CDR3 in DNA: TGTGCCAGCGGTAAGGACAGGCTTGGCTATGGCTACACCTTC.

The chain is built from TRBV2 and TRBJ1-1, with 7 bases fitting TRBD1. The V gene's germline CDR1 is SNHLY and CDR2 FYNNEI. V trimming: 4 bases; J trimming: 4 bases; junction bases outside the gene matches: 15. The CDR3 runs to 17 residues. The CDR3 region has the DNA TGTGCCAGCAGTGCCCCTCCGGGAGGGGGCTTTGGCACTGAAGCTTTCTTT. Protein: CASSAPPGGGFGTEAFF.

This clone was found once. V gene TRBV5-4 combines with J gene TRBJ2-3, with TRBD2 matching 8 bases. Germline V lookup: CDR1 SGHNT, CDR2 YYREEE (reference sequence). The CDR3 consists of 15 residues. Trimming took 0 bases from V and 4 from J; bases not matched to a gene: 4. The CDR3 loop reads CASSLGLRGADTQYF. In nucleotides, the CDR3 is TGTGCCAGCAGCTTGGGACTGCGGGGGGCAGATACGCAGTATTTT.

The chain combines TRBV6-5 with TRBJ2-7; no definite D call. The V end was cut by 6 bases, the J end by 5 bases, with 11 bases between. This CDR3 has 12 residues. Germline CDR1 and CDR2: MNHEY and SVGAGI. The CDR3 DNA sequence: TGTGCCAGCAGCGAAGCTGGGGACGAGCAGTACTTC. This codes for CASSEAGDEQYF.

V is TRBV15 and J is TRBJ1-1; the D is unclear. V was clipped by 3 bases and J by 2 bases, with 13 bases between them. The CDR3 runs to 15 residues. Per germline, CDR1 LNHNV and CDR2 YYDKDF (reference sequence). Here the CDR3 DNA reads TGTGCCACCAGCAGTCCTCAATCCGGAAACACTGAAGCTTTCTTT. This codes for CATSSPQSGNTEAFF.

The chain joins TRBV18 to TRBJ2-5; maybe TRBD2 (6 bases). The J call may not be correct, given that the DNA end is closer to TRBJ2-7. This CDR3 comprises 12 residues. CDR1 is KGHSH and CDR2 is LQKENI in the germline V gene. The CDR3 DNA is TGTGCCAGCTCACCAGGAGGGGCCGAGCAGTACTTC. Its protein is CASSPGGAEQYF.

This sequence joins TRBV19 and TRBJ1-3; D is unresolved. CDR3 length equals 13 residues. V lost 5 bases and J 4 bases, leaving 9 bases between the germline ends. Germline V lookup: CDR1 LNHDA, CDR2 SQIVND (reference sequence). The CDR3 coding sequence is TGTGCCAGTAGTGATGCGGACGGAAACACCATATATTTT. Residues: CASSDADGNTIYF.

This chain links TRBV11-2 with TRBJ2-4; 9 nucleotides match TRBD1. The CDR3 spans 16 residues. Trimming at V came to 4 bases and at J to 10 bases, leaving 14 bases not matched to a gene. Per the germline V gene, CDR1 is SGHAT and CDR2 is FQNNGV. As DNA, the CDR3 is TGTGCCAGCAGCTATGGTTTTAACCCTGGACAGGGGATTCAGTACTTC. Translating it yields CASSYGFNPGQGIQYF.

The chain is built from TRBV19 and TRBJ2-1; 8 bases agree with TRBD2. The V and J ends lost 4 bases and 4 bases, in that order; junction bases with no gene match: 3. The V gene's germline CDR1 is LNHDA and CDR2 SQIVND (reference sequence). The CDR3 loop spans 14 amino acids. The CDR3 loop reads CASSTLAGYNEQFF. In DNA, the CDR3 is TGTGCCAGTAGTACGTTAGCGGGGTACAATGAGCAGTTCTTC.

The rearrangement joins TRBV7-2 to TRBJ1-2; tentative D call: TRBD1 (5 bases). V was clipped by 7 bases and J by 8 bases, with 26 bases between them. Germline CDR1 SGHTA, CDR2 FQGNSA. CDR3 size: 16 residues. CDR3: CASTLGQGLGWTGYTF. The CDR3 DNA follows: TGTGCCAGCACCTTGGGGCAGGGTTTGGGGTGGACGGGCTACACCTTC.

The genes are TRBV11-3 and TRBJ2-5; 11 bases map to TRBD2. Germline values: CDR1 SGHNT, CDR2 YENEEA. V dropped 0 bases and J dropped 3; count of bases not matched to a gene: 9. The CDR3 sequence is 18 residues long. This CDR3 reads CASSLDPASGGLKETQYF. Written as DNA, the CDR3 is TGTGCCAGCAGCTTAGATCCGGCTAGCGGGGGGTTAAAAGAGACCCAGTACTTC.

The V gene is TRBV2, the J gene TRBJ2-7; tentative D call: TRBD1 (6 bases). V shed 4 bases and J shed 3 bases, with 10 bases lying between them. Germline V gene data show CDR1 as SNHLY and CDR2 as FYNNEI. The length of the CDR3 is 13 residues. CDR3 protein: CASSGEGGYEQYF. In nucleotides, the CDR3 is TGTGCCAGCAGTGGAGAAGGGGGCTACGAGCAGTACTTC.